These 21 T cell receptor beta chains were all obtained from the same sample, sequenced in a study of OX40 agonist ivuxolimab in advanced cancers. Only in-frame clones appear in the TCRdb table, and some are missing; sequencing was by immunoSEQ multiplex PCR. Of fewer than 40,000 clones in the sample, 65% to 80% were seen once. The specimen was CD4+ or CD8+ T cells sorted from blood, collected in a trial of the OX40 agonist ivuxolimab. The receptors were gathered from an adult with an advanced solid tumor such as melanoma, head and neck, liver or kidney cancer.

The rearrangement uses TRBV9 and TRBJ1-1; D is unclear. The CDR3 runs to 15 residues. V was shortened by 0 bases and J by 4 bases, with 13 bases between the two germline ends. CDR1 is SGDLS, CDR2 YYNGEE, per germline. The CDR3 DNA reads TGTGCCAGCAGCGTAGCTTCAGGCCTGGCCACTGAAGCTTTCTTT. Translated: CASSVASGLATEAFF.

The chain uses TRBV6-1 and TRBJ2-3; TRBD1 matches 7 bases. The germline CDR1 and CDR2 sequences are MNHNS and SASEGT. J lost 11 bases, V lost 5 bases, and 7 bases had no gene match. This CDR3 is built from 12 residues. The CDR3 coding sequence is TGTGCCAGCAGTCCTAGACAGGGCCGGCAGTATTTT. Translated, it gives CASSPRQGRQYF.

The chain combines TRBV7-6 with TRBJ2-7, with 7 bases fitting TRBD2. The junction had 2 bases not matched to a gene; V was cut back by 4 bases and J by 5 bases. The CDR3 runs to 12 residues. Germline CDR1 reads SGHVS; CDR2 reads FNYEAQ. The CDR3 loop is CASSSGGHEQYF. CDR3 coding DNA: TGTGCCAGCAGCTCGGGGGGACACGAGCAGTACTTC.

CDR3 sequence: CASSPTGWRTGELFF. CDR3 nucleotide sequence: TGTGCCAGCAGCCCGACAGGGTGGCGCACCGGGGAGCTGTTTTTT. This chain links TRBV11-3 with TRBJ2-2, with TRBD1 matching over 7 bases. The CDR3 has 15 residues. The V gene's germline CDR1 is SGHNT and CDR2 YENEEA. Losses at the gene ends were 5 bases for V and 4 bases for J; bases not matched to a gene: 7.

The gene calls are TRBV5-1 and TRBJ2-6, with TRBD1 identical over 7 bases. The V gene end was trimmed by 4 bases and the J gene end by 1 base; junction bases not matched to a gene: 8. Germline values: CDR1 SGHRS, CDR2 YFSETQ. The CDR3 consists of 17 residues. This chain's CDR3 is CASSLKETGSGANVLTF. Written as DNA, the CDR3 is TGCGCCAGCAGCCTGAAAGAGACAGGGTCTGGGGCCAACGTCCTGACTTTC.

The chain links TRBV18 to TRBJ2-3, with no clear D. V was cut by 3 bases and J by 0 bases, with 7 bases left in between. CDR3 length: 14 amino acids. Germline V gene lookup returns CDR1 KGHSH and CDR2 LQKENI. The CDR3 nucleotides are TGTGCCAGCTCACCCTCGAGAAGCACAGATACGCAGTATTTT. Translating gives CASSPSRSTDTQYF.

The gene calls are TRBV27 and TRBJ2-1; 9 nucleotides line up with TRBD2. Germline V CDR1 and CDR2: MNHEY, SMNVEV (reference sequence). The CDR3 is made up of 15 amino acids. The J segment lost 2 bases and the V segment lost 5 bases, leaving 4 bases of the junction unmatched. CDR3 residues: CASSTLAGTYNEQFF. In DNA, the CDR3 is TGTGCCAGCAGTACTCTAGCGGGGACCTACAATGAGCAGTTCTTC.

This clone occurred a few times. The chain joins TRBV7-8 to TRBJ2-5; TRBD1 or TRBD2 may be the D gene (5 bases each). Trimming removed 0 bases from V and 4 bases from J, with 6 bases in between. The CDR3 consists of 13 residues. CDR1 is SGHVS, CDR2 FQNEAQ, per germline. The CDR3 DNA reads TGTGCCAGCAGCTTAGCGAGGGGAGAGACCCAGTACTTC. It is translated as CASSLARGETQYF.

V and J are TRBV5-5 and TRBJ1-1; 10 nucleotides line up with TRBD1. The junction had 9 bases not matched to a gene; V was cut back by 4 bases and J by 6 bases. Germline CDR1 reads SGHKS; CDR2 reads YYEKEE (reference sequence). The length of the CDR3 is 15 residues. In nucleotides, the CDR3 is TGTGCCAGCAGCCCAGGACAGGGGGGAGGTTCTGAAGCTTTCTTT. This sequence encodes CASSPGQGGGSEAFF.

CDR3 coding DNA: TGTGCCTCCTCCGCGTTACTTCCTAGCACAGATACGCAGTATTTT. It specifies CASSALLPSTDTQYF. This chain connects TRBV19 to TRBJ2-3; no firm D call. Trimming stripped 11 bases from V and 0 bases from J, with 18 bases between. Germline V gives CDR1 LNHDA, CDR2 SQIVND (reference sequence). This CDR3 spans 15 amino acids.

This clone was counted a single time. The chain couples TRBV28 to TRBJ2-7; no reliable D call. The CDR3 has 14 amino acids. Germline CDR1 MDHEN, CDR2 SYDVKM. V shed 2 bases and J shed 5 bases, with 13 bases lying between them. The CDR3 bases are TGTGCCAGCAGTTTAGGGCAGGTGTATGACGAGCAGTACTTC. Protein product: CASSLGQVYDEQYF.

This chain links TRBV7-2 with TRBJ1-4; no definite D call. V gave up 2 bases and J gave up 5 bases, with 12 bases separating them. The CDR3 is made up of 15 amino acids. Germline V CDR1 and CDR2: SGHTA, FQGNSA. The CDR3 loop reads CASSLIPQRNEKLFF. The CDR3 DNA sequence: TGTGCCAGCAGCTTAATTCCCCAAAGAAATGAAAAACTGTTTTTT.

This chain joins TRBV19 and TRBJ2-5, with 14 bases matching TRBD2. This CDR3 has 16 amino acids. Germline CDR1 LNHDA, CDR2 SQIVND (reference sequence). Trimming at V came to 4 bases and at J to 1 base, leaving 2 bases not matched to a gene. CDR3 region: CASSKGLAGGQETQYF. The CDR3 nucleotides are TGTGCCAGTAGTAAAGGACTAGCGGGGGGCCAAGAGACCCAGTACTTC.

This clone was seen only once. The chain recombines TRBV5-1 with TRBJ2-5; 8 bases match TRBD2. The ends lost 4 bases at V and 14 bases at J; junction bases unmatched: 10. This CDR3 has 12 amino acids. The germline V gene encodes CDR1 SGHRS and CDR2 YFSETQ. CDR3 amino acids: CASSATSGDPYF. CDR3 coding DNA: TGCGCCAGCAGCGCAACTAGCGGAGACCCCTACTTC.

This chain joins TRBV19 and TRBJ2-7; the D is unclear. Trimming took off 4 bases at V and 0 bases at J, with 10 bases between the two ends. The CDR3 length is 14 residues. Germline-derived CDR1 and CDR2 are LNHDA and SQIVND (reference sequence). CDR3 DNA sequence: TGTGCCAGTAGTACAGGACCCTTCTCCTACGAGCAGTACTTC. Its protein is CASSTGPFSYEQYF.

This chain's CDR3 is CASSPNRLAMTGTQYF. CDR3 DNA sequence: TGCGCCAGCAGCCCAAACCGCCTAGCCATGACGGGGACCCAGTACTTC. V usage is TRBV4-1 and J usage is TRBJ2-5; TRBD2 might be the D (5 bases). The CDR3 is 16 residues long. V lost 4 bases and J lost 7, with 22 bases in between. Germline V CDR1 and CDR2: MGHRA, YSYEKL.

The chain recombines TRBV6-5 with TRBJ1-6; the match to TRBD1 covers 8 bases. The CDR3 spans 13 residues. Germline values: CDR1 MNHEY, CDR2 SVGAGI. V shed 7 bases and J 10 bases; nucleotides not matched to a gene: 6. CDR3 nucleotides: TGTGCCAGCACCCCGGGACAGGCCTCACCCCTCCACTTT. Its protein product is CASTPGQASPLHF.

The chain is built from TRBV15 and TRBJ2-1; D is perhaps TRBD2 (6 bases). The CDR3 sequence is 13 residues long. From germline, CDR1 is LNHNV and CDR2 YYDKDF (reference sequence). Trimming took 4 bases from V and 7 from J, leaving 11 bases between them. The CDR3 bases are TGTGCCACCAGCACCCACAGCGGGAATGAGCAGTTCTTC. Translating gives CATSTHSGNEQFF.

The chain recombines TRBV15 with TRBJ1-4; 11 bases line up with TRBD1. V lost 2 bases to trimming and J lost 8 bases; unmatched junction nucleotides: 13. This CDR3 comprises 18 residues. CDR1 and CDR2 from the germline V gene are LNHNV and YYDKDF (reference sequence). The CDR3 region has the DNA TGTGCCACCAGCAGACCATACTTCCGGACAGGGGGCGCCGAAAAACTGTTTTTT. Its translation is CATSRPYFRTGGAEKLFF.

The genes are TRBV9 and TRBJ2-5; TRBD2 aligns across 7 bases. J lost 3 bases, V lost 1 base, and 6 bases had no gene match. CDR3 length equals 15 residues. Germline V gene sequence: CDR1 SGDLS, CDR2 YYNGEE. The CDR3 nucleotides read TGTGCCAGCAGCGTAAGCGGGACTACAGAAGAGACCCAGTACTTC. Its translation is CASSVSGTTEETQYF.

This clone was observed once. This chain joins TRBV6-5 and TRBJ2-7; D gene unclear. The germline gives CDR1 MNHEY, CDR2 SVGAGI. V was shortened by 6 bases and J by 0 bases, with 3 bases between the two germline ends. The CDR3 loop spans 11 amino acids. CDR3 nucleotides: TGTGCCAGCAGCCACTCCTACGAGCAGTACTTC. This sequence encodes CASSHSYEQYF.